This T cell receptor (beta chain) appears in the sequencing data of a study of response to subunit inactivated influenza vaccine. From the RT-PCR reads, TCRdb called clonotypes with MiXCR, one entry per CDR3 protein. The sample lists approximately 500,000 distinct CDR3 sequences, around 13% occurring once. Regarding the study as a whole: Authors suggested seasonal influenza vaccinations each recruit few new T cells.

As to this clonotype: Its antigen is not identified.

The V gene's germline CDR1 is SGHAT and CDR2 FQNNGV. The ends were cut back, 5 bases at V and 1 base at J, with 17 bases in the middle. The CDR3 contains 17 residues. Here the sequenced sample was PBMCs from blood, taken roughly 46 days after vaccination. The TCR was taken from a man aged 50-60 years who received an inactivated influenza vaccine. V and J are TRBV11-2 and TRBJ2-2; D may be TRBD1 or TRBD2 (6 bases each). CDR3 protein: CASSPPWGRGNTGELFF. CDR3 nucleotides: TGTGCCAGCAGCCCCCCCTGGGGGCGGGGGAACACCGGGGAGCTGTTTTTT. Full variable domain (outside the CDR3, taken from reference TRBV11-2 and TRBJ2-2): EAGVAQSPRYKIIEKRQSVAFWCNPISGHATLYWYQQILGQGPKLLIQFQNNGVVDDSQLPKDRFSAERLKGVDSTLKIQPAKLEDSAVYLCASSPPWGRGNTGELFFGEGSRLTVL.